The present T cell receptor (beta chain) was sequenced within a study of T-cell memory formation after mild COVID-19. Concerning this clonotype: Antigen: not known.

Study-wide results and caveats: Cross-reactive memory appears to have joined, as suggested by some responding clones showing up in pre-infection memory. A balance of CD4 and CD8 characterized clones contracting day 15 to 85, whereas later expanders leaned CD4+.

Using its own MiXCR run on the 5' RACE reads, TCRdb lists one record per CDR3 protein. The sample shows approximately 440,000 distinct CDR3 sequences, about 20% of them seen only once. CDR1 and CDR2 from the germline V gene are SGHRS and YFSETQ. This CDR3 is 16 amino acids long. Trimming took off 0 bases at V and 5 bases at J, with 14 bases between the two ends. This TCR was recovered from an adult woman who had mild COVID-19 (a few samples of this study predate the infection). Cell type and time point are not known. The rearrangement joins TRBV5-1 to TRBJ2-2, with D possibly TRBD2 on 6 matching bases. The sequenced sample consisted of PBMCs or a T cell subset sorted from them (not recorded which). The CDR3 is CASSLDVGGGTGELFF. CDR3 coding DNA: TGCGCCAGCAGCTTGGATGTGGGAGGCGGTACCGGGGAGCTGTTTTTT.